The 13 T cell receptor beta chains reported below all come from one sample, sequenced in a study of cytomegalovirus exposure and HLA in healthy donors. Clones were read by immunoSEQ multiplex PCR, and TCRdb kept only the in-frame ones, dropping some. The sample holds some 140,000 clones, 75% to 90% seen once. Specimen: PBMCs. These receptors all come from a woman between 18 and 30 years old in good health and CMV-seropositive.

V and J are TRBV10-3 and TRBJ1-2; TRBD1 agrees at 10 bases. J gave up 3 bases and V 4 bases, and 2 bases lay outside the gene matches. Germline V CDR1 and CDR2: ENHRY, SYGVKD. CDR3 length: 14 amino acids. In DNA, the CDR3 is TGTGCCATCAGTGGGGGGACAGGGGACTATGGCTACACCTTC. It translates to CAISGGTGDYGYTF.

V and J are TRBV6-1 and TRBJ1-2; weak D call: TRBD1 (6 bases). The germline gives CDR1 MNHNS, CDR2 SASEGT. Trimming shortened V by 11 bases and J by 7 bases, and 17 bases separated the two germline ends. The CDR3 runs 12 residues. CDR3 sequence reads: CAGSGGAGGYTF. The CDR3 DNA is TGTGCCGGTTCGGGGGGCGCCGGTGGCTACACCTTC.

This chain links TRBV27 with TRBJ1-2, with no clear D. CDR3 size: 14 residues. Germline V lookup: CDR1 MNHEY, CDR2 SMNVEV (reference sequence). V lost 2 bases, J lost 1 base, and 8 bases lay in between. CDR3 DNA: TGTGCCAGCAGTTTAAAACGGGGTAACTATGGCTACACCTTC. Its protein product is CASSLKRGNYGYTF.

This clone was picked up one time. This chain connects TRBV10-3 to TRBJ2-7; TRBD1 matches 7 bases. The trim removed 8 bases at V and 1 base at J, leaving 5 bases unmatched. There are 13 residues in the CDR3. Germline values: CDR1 ENHRY, CDR2 SYGVKD. The CDR3 DNA is TGTGCCATCCGCTGGGACAGTTCCTACGAGCAGTACTTC. Translated, it gives CAIRWDSSYEQYF.

The chain couples TRBV7-9 to TRBJ2-3; TRBD2 aligns across 12 bases. J was trimmed by 2 bases and V by 0 bases; bases with no gene match: 3. Per the germline V gene, CDR1 is SEHNR and CDR2 is FQNEAQ (reference sequence). The CDR3 is made up of 17 amino acids. Here the CDR3 reads CASSLASSGGATDTQYF. DNA for the CDR3: TGTGCCAGCAGCTTAGCTTCTAGCGGGGGGGCCACAGATACGCAGTATTTT.

The chain joins TRBV5-4 to TRBJ2-1; 11 bases fit TRBD2. The CDR3 sequence is 14 residues long. Germline V gene sequence: CDR1 SGHNT, CDR2 YYREEE (reference sequence). J was trimmed by 7 bases and V by 6 bases; bases with no gene match: 6. The CDR3 loop reads CASTSSGGLNEQFF. Here the CDR3 DNA reads TGTGCCAGCACCTCTAGCGGGGGGCTGAATGAGCAGTTCTTC.

The chain is built from TRBV14 and TRBJ2-7, with 7 positions matching TRBD1. J gave up 3 bases and V 1 base, and 6 bases lay outside the gene matches. The germline V gene has CDR1 SGHDN and CDR2 FVKESK. The CDR3 is 15 residues long. This CDR3 reads CASSQGATGYYEQYF. As DNA, the CDR3 is TGTGCCAGCAGCCAAGGGGCGACAGGGTACTACGAGCAGTACTTC.

The gene calls are TRBV10-3 and TRBJ2-7, with 7 bases that match TRBD1. There are 11 residues in the CDR3. Looked up from germline, CDR1 is ENHRY and CDR2 is SYGVKD. V was clipped by 8 bases and J by 2 bases; unmatched bases: 0. The CDR3 region is CAIGTAYEQYF. The CDR3 coding sequence is TGTGCCATCGGGACAGCCTACGAGCAGTACTTC.

V usage is TRBV30 and J usage is TRBJ1-2; 10 nucleotides agree with TRBD1. The V and J ends lost 7 bases and 8 bases, in that order; junction bases with no gene match: 10. The germline V gene has CDR1 GTSNPN and CDR2 SVGIG (reference sequence). CDR3 size: 13 residues. CDR3 in amino acids: CAFRRQGARGYTF. For the CDR3, the DNA is TGTGCCTTCCGGCGACAGGGGGCAAGGGGCTACACCTTC.

This clone has just one count. The V and J genes are TRBV7-6 and TRBJ2-5; the D is unclear. CDR1 is SGHVS, CDR2 FNYEAQ, per germline. The V end was cut by 5 bases, the J end by 2 bases, with 6 bases between. The CDR3 consists of 12 residues. CDR3 residues: CASSTPQETQYF. The CDR3 coding sequence is TGTGCCAGCAGCACACCTCAAGAGACCCAGTACTTC. The full variable domain, in which reference TRBV7-6 and TRBJ2-5 provide the parts outside the CDR3, is GAGVSQSPRYKVTKRGQDVALRCDPISGHVSLYWYRQALGQGPEFLTYFNYEAQQDKSGLPNDRFSAERPEGSISTLTIQRTEQRDSAMYRCASSTPQETQYFGPGTRLLVL.

The chain couples TRBV5-1 to TRBJ1-1, with 9 bases lining up with TRBD1. The CDR3 runs 15 residues. Germline CDR1 SGHRS, CDR2 YFSETQ. Trimming at V came to 4 bases and at J to 3 bases, leaving 7 bases not matched to a gene. The CDR3, as DNA: TGCGCCAGCAGCATACCCGGGACAGGGCACACTGAAGCTTTCTTT. It specifies CASSIPGTGHTEAFF. The full variable domain, in which reference TRBV5-1 and TRBJ1-1 provide the parts outside the CDR3, is KAGVTQTPRYLIKTRGQQVTLSCSPISGHRSVSWYQQTPGQGLQFLFEYFSETQRNKGNFPGRFSGRQFSNSRSEMNVSTLELGDSALYLCASSIPGTGHTEAFFGQGTRLTVV.

V usage is TRBV28 and J usage is TRBJ1-6; the match to TRBD1 covers 10 bases. Germline V gives CDR1 MDHEN, CDR2 SYDVKM. With 6 bases clipped from V and 7 bases from J, the junction kept 6 bases outside the gene matches. This CDR3 comprises 15 residues. In DNA, the CDR3 is TGTGCCAGCAGCAGACAGGGGGCAGGGAATTCACCCCTCCACTTT. Protein sequence: CASSRQGAGNSPLHF.

The chain carries TRBV4-1 and TRBJ2-1; perhaps TRBD2 as D (6 bases). CDR1 is MGHRA, CDR2 YSYEKL, per germline. There are 21 residues in the CDR3. V dropped 0 bases and J dropped 5 bases, with 29 bases sitting between them. The CDR3 DNA reads as TGCGCCAGCAGCCAAGATGAAGGCAGCGGGTCTCGCCTCCTCCTCAACAATGAGCAGTTCTTC. Amino acids: CASSQDEGSGSRLLLNNEQFF.